This TCR beta chain appears in the sequencing data of a study of regulatory T cells in long-lasting Graves disease. This clonotype was counted between two and nine times. No antigen is known for it. Broader study findings: Persistent disease exhibited a predilection for TRBV28, TRBJ1-2 and TRBJ2-5.

Time point in this sample: newly diagnosed GD, antithyroid drugs for less than 3 months. PBMC-extracted RNA yielded the TCR library. Germline V CDR1 and CDR2: SNHLY, FYNNEI. V was shortened by 9 bases and J by 0 bases, with 15 bases between the two germline ends. The CDR3 contains 14 residues. Building of the TCR beta libraries involved iRepertoire HTBI primers and Arm-PCR of CDR3 regions. MiXCR, run by TCRdb on the multiplex PCR reads, gives a single entry per CDR3 protein. The profile shows about 540,000 distinct CDR3 sequences, about 13% of them singletons. Another study also made use of these data, one on T cells in Graves' hyperthyroidism and ophthalmopathy.

The sample was peripheral blood mononuclear cells (PBMCs), taken at new diagnosis, from a patient treated with antithyroid drugs. The gene calls are TRBV2 and TRBJ2-7, with D tentatively TRBD1 or TRBD2 (6 bases each). The TCR was taken from a man between 25 and 39 years old with Graves disease. CDR3 sequence reads: CARTGGPSSYEQYF. DNA for the CDR3: TGTGCCAGGACCGGGGGCCCGAGCTCCTACGAGCAGTACTTC.